A single T cell receptor beta chain is shown here with its context. Its antigen is unidentified. This table comes from immunoSEQ multiplex PCR, and its TCRdb copy is limited to in-frame clones, with some not included. Among approximately 87,000 clones listed, 62% were seen once. This specimen comes from a study of shared clonotypes between healthy human individuals. Study-level results: The sharing of around 5% of naive CD4 clonotypes was seen across a few donors.

The V end was cut by 1 base, the J end by 3 bases, with 13 bases between. From germline, CDR1 is SGHDN and CDR2 FVKESK. This CDR3 is 16 amino acids long. The chain combines TRBV14 with TRBJ2-1, with a possible D match to TRBD2 (6 bases). The sample was memory CD8+ T cells sorted from blood. The subset here: CD45RO+ cells pooled with CCR7-negative TemRA cells. This receptor was identified in a young man in good health. The CDR3 loop reads CASSQVLSGLYNEQFF. The CDR3 nucleotides read TGTGCCAGCAGCCAAGTCCTTAGCGGACTCTACAATGAGCAGTTCTTC.